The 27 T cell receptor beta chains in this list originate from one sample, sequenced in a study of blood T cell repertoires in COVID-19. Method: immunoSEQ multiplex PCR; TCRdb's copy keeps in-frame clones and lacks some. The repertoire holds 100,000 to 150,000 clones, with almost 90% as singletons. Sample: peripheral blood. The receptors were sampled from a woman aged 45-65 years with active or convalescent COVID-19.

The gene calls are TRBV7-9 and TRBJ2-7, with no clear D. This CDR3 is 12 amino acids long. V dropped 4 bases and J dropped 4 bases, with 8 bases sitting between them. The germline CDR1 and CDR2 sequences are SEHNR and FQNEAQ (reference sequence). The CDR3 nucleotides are TGTGCCAGCAGCTCCTCCTCGTACGAGCAGTACTTC. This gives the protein CASSSSSYEQYF.

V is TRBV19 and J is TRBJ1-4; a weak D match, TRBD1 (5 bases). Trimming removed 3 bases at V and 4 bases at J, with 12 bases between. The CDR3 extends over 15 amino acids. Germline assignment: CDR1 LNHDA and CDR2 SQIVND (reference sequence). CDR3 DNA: TGTGCCAGTAGTATCCGCCGGGGGGGTAATGAAAAACTGTTTTTT. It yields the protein CASSIRRGGNEKLFF.

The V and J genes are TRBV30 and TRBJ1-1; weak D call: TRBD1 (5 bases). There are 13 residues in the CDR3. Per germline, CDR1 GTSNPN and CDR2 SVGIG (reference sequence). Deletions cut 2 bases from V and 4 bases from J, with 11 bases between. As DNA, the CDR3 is TGTGCCTGGAGTCATGATAGGGGCACTGAAGCTTTCTTT. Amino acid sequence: CAWSHDRGTEAFF.

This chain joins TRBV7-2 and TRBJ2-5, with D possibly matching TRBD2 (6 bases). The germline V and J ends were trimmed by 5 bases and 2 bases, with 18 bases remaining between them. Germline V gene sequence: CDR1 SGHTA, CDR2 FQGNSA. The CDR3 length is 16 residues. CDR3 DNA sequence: TGTGCCAGCAGCCCGAGGCGGGGCTCGGGGCAAGAGACCCAGTACTTC. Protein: CASSPRRGSGQETQYF.

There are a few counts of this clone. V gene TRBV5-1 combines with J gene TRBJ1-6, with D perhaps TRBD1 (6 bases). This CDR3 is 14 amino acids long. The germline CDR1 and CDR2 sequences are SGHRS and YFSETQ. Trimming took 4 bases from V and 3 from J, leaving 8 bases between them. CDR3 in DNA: TGCGCCAGCAGCGCAGGGGACTATAATTCACCCCTCCACTTT. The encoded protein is CASSAGDYNSPLHF. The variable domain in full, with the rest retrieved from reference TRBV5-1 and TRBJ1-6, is KAGVTQTPRYLIKTRGQQVTLSCSPISGHRSVSWYQQTPGQGLQFLFEYFSETQRNKGNFPGRFSGRQFSNSRSEMNVSTLELGDSALYLCASSAGDYNSPLHFGNGTRLTVT.

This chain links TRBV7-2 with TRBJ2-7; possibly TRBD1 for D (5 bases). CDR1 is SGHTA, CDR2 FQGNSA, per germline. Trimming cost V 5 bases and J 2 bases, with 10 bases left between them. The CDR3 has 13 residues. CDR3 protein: CASSPRATYEQYF. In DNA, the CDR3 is TGTGCCAGCAGCCCCAGGGCCACCTACGAGCAGTACTTC.

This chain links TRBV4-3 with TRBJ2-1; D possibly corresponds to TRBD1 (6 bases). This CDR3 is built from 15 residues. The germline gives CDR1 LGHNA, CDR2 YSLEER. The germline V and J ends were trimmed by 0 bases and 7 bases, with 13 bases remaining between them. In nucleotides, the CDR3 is TGCGCCAGCAGCCAAGACTACAGGGTCGGGAATGAGCAGTTCTTC. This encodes CASSQDYRVGNEQFF.

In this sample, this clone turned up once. The CDR3 here is CASSPGLAGIGELFF. CDR3 in DNA: TGTGCCAGCAGTCCAGGACTAGCAGGGATCGGGGAGCTGTTTTTT. The V call is TRBV7-3, the J call TRBJ2-2, with 8 bases matching TRBD2. V dropped 6 bases and J dropped 7; count of bases not matched to a gene: 10. The CDR3 totals 15 residues. Germline CDR1 and CDR2: SGHTA and FQGTGA. The whole variable domain, remainder taken from reference TRBV7-3 and TRBJ2-2, is GAGVSQTPSNKVTEKGKYVELRCDPISGHTALYWYRQSLGQGPEFLIYFQGTGAADDSGLPNDRFFAVRPEGSVSTLKIQRTERGDSAVYLCASSPGLAGIGELFFGEGSRLTVL.

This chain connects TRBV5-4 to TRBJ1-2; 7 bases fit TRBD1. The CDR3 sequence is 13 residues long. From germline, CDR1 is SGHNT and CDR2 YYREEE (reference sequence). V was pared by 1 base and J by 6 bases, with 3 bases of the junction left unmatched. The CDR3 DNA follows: TGTGCCAGCAGCTTGACAGGGGTGAATGGCTACACCTTC. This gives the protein CASSLTGVNGYTF.

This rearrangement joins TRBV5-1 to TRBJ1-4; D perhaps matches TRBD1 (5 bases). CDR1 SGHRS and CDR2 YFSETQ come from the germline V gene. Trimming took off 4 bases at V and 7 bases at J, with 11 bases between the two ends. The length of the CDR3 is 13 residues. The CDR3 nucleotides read TGCGCCAGCAGCGCGGACAACTCTGAAAAACTGTTTTTT. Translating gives CASSADNSEKLFF.

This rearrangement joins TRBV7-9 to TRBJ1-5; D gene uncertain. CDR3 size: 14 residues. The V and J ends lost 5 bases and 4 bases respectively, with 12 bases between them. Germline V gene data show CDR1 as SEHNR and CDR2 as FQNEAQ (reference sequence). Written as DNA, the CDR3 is TGTGCCAGCAGCCCCGACATACCAAATCAGCCCCAGCATTTT. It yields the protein CASSPDIPNQPQHF.

CDR3 coding DNA: TGTGCCAGCAGCTTAAGTTGGCACGAGCAGTACTTC. Its protein product is CASSLSWHEQYF. V gene TRBV7-2 combines with J gene TRBJ2-7; D gene uncertain. This CDR3 spans 12 amino acids. With 2 bases removed from V and 5 bases from J, the gap between germline ends came to 7 bases. In germline, CDR1 is SGHTA, CDR2 FQGNSA. Full variable domain (remainder filled in from reference TRBV7-2 and TRBJ2-7): GAGVSQSPSNKVTEKGKDVELRCDPISGHTALYWYRQSLGQGLEFLIYFQGNSAPDKSGLPSDRFSAERTGGSVSTLTIQRTQQEDSAVYLCASSLSWHEQYFGPGTRLTVT.

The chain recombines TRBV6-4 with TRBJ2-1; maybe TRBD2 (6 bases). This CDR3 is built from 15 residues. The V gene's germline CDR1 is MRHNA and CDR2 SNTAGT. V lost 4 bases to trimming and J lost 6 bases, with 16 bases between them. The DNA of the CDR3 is TGTGCCAGCAGTGGGGGGACGGGGGATGCCAATGAGCAGTTCTTC. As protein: CASSGGTGDANEQFF.

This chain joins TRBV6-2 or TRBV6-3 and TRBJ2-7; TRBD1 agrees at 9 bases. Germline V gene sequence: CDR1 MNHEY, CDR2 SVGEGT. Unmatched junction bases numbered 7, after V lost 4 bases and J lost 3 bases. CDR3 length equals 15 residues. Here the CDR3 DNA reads TGTGCCAGCAGTTTCACACCGGACAGGGGCTACGAGCAGTACTTC. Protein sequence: CASSFTPDRGYEQYF.

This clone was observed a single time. The DNA of the CDR3 is TGTGCCAGTAGTATGGACAGGGGGATCGGTTCACCCCTCCACTTT. It specifies CASSMDRGIGSPLHF. The chain links TRBV19 to TRBJ1-6; 10 positions match TRBD1. V shed 3 bases, J shed 9 bases, and the junction held 5 bases outside the gene matches. Germline V CDR1 and CDR2: LNHDA, SQIVND (reference sequence). The CDR3 extends over 15 amino acids.

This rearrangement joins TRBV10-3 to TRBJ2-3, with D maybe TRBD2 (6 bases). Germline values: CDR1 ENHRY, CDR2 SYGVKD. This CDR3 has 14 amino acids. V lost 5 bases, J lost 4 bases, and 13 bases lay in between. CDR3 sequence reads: CAISTQTGADTQYF. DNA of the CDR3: TGTGCCATCAGTACCCAGACGGGGGCAGATACGCAGTATTTT.

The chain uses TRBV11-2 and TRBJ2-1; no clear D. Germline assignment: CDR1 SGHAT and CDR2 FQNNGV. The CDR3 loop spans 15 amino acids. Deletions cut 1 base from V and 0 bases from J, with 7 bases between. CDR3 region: CASSLGALSYNEQFF. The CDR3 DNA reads TGTGCCAGCAGCTTAGGCGCTCTCTCCTACAATGAGCAGTTCTTC.

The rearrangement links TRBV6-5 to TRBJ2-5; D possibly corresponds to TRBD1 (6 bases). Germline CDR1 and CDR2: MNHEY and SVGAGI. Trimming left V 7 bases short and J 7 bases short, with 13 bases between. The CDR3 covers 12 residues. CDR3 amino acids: CASNQGRGTQYF. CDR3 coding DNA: TGTGCCAGCAACCAGGGGCGTGGGACCCAGTACTTC.

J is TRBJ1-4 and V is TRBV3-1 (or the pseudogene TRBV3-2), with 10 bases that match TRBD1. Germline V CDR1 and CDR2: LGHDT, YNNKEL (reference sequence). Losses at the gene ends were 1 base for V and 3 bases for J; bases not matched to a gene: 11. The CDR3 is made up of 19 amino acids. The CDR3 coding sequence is TGTGCCAGCAGCCAAGTAACCGACAGGGGGCGGAGGCCTAATGAAAAACTGTTTTTT. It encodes CASSQVTDRGRRPNEKLFF.

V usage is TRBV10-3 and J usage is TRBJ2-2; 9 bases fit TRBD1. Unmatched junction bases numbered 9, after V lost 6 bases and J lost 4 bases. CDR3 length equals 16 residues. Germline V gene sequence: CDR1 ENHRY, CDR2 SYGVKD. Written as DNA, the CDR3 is TGTGCCATCAGGGATCCCGGGACAGGGAGCACCGGGGAGCTGTTTTTT. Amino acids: CAIRDPGTGSTGELFF.

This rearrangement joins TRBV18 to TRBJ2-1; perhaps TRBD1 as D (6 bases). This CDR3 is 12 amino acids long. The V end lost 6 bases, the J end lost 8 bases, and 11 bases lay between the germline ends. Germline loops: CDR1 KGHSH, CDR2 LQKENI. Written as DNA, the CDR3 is TGTGCCAGCTCGCCGGACAGCTATGAGCAGTTCTTC. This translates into CASSPDSYEQFF.

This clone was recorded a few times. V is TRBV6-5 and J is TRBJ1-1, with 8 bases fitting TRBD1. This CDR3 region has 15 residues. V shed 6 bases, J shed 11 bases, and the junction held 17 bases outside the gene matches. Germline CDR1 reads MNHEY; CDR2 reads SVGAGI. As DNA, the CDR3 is TGTGCCAGCAGGGGGCTTTCCTCAGACAGGGGTGGTGCTTTCTTT. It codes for CASRGLSSDRGGAFF.

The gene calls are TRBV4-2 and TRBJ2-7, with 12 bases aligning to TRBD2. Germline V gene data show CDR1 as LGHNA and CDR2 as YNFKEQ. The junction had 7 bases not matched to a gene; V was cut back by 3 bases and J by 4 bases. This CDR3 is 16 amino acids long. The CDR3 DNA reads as TGTGCCAGCAGCCACTCCCAGACTAGCGGGAGTTACGAGCAGTACTTC. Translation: CASSHSQTSGSYEQYF.

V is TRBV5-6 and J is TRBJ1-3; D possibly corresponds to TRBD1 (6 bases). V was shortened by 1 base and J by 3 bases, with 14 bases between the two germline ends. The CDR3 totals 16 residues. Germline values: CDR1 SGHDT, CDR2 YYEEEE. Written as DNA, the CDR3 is TGTGCCAGCAGCTTGATTTCGGACAGCCTTGGAAACACCATATATTTT. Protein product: CASSLISDSLGNTIYF.

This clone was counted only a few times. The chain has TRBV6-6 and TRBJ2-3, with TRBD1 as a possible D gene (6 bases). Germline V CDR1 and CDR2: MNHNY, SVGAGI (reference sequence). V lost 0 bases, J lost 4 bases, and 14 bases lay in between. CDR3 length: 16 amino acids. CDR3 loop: CASSYSDSFNPDTQYF. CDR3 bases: TGTGCCAGCAGTTACTCGGACAGCTTTAATCCAGATACGCAGTATTTT.

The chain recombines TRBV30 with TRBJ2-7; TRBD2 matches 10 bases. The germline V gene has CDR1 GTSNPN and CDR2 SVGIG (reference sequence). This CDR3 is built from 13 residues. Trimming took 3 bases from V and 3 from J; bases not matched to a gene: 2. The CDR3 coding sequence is TGTGCCTGGAGGTTAGCGGGAGGCTACGAGCAGTACTTC. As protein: CAWRLAGGYEQYF.

The CDR3 nucleotides read TGTGCCAGCAGCCGCAGGGGCGCGGATGGCTACACCTTC. Its translation is CASSRRGADGYTF. The chain is built from TRBV27 and TRBJ1-2; possible D gene TRBD1, 6 bases. CDR1 and CDR2 from the germline V gene are MNHEY and SMNVEV (reference sequence). V lost 6 bases and J 6 bases, leaving 14 bases between the germline ends. This CDR3 spans 13 amino acids.